A selection of T cell receptor beta chains follows, all from one sample in a study of T cells in Graves' hyperthyroidism and ophthalmopathy. TCRdb reprocessed the multiplex PCR reads via MiXCR and lists one record per CDR3 protein. The profile shows over 500,000 distinct CDR3 sequences, more than 15% of them singletons. The sample comprised blood. The receptors shown here come from a young woman with Graves' ophthalmopathy. The CDR3 runs from the conserved cysteine through the conserved F or W. A D gene is named only where the DNA matches it firmly. Only part of the rows carry a size: once, few, many, or a class if the clone is expanded.

J,V,D,length,size,DNA,CDR3
TRBJ1-1,TRBV29-1,-,13,-,TGCAGCGCTGGGACCCAGGGGCGGCCGAAAGCTTTCTTT,CSAGTQGRPKAFF
TRBJ1-1,TRBV12-3/TRBV12-4,-,16,many,TGTGCCAGCACCCCGTTTAGGTCGACGGGAGGGCCTGAAGCTTTCTTT,CASTPFRSTGGPEAFF
TRBJ2-2,TRBV5-1,-,12,few,TGCGCCAGCAGCGAACATCCCGGGGAGCTGTTTTTT,CASSEHPGELFF
TRBJ1-5,TRBV15,-,13,-,TGTGCCACCAGCAGAGATGGAGGGCGGCCCCAGCATTTT,CATSRDGGRPQHF
TRBJ2-7,TRBV28,TRBD1,15,many,TGTGCCAGCAGTTTAAGATGGGACAGCAAATACGAGCAGTACTTC,CASSLRWDSKYEQYF
TRBJ1-1,TRBV7-2,-,17,many,TGTGCCAGCAGCCCAGTACCGCAGGGGATCTTGAACACTGAAGCTTTCTTT,CASSPVPQGILNTEAFF
TRBJ1-5,TRBV19,-,15,few,TGTGCCAGTAGTATACCGGGACCGTCCAATCAGCCCCAGCATTTT,CASSIPGPSNQPQHF
TRBJ2-3,TRBV24-1,TRBD2,16,few,TGTGCCACCAGTGAAAGGACTAGCGGGACGACAGATACGCAGTATTTT,CATSERTSGTTDTQYF
TRBJ2-7,TRBV13,-,14,many,TGTGCCAGCAGCTTAGGCCGTGCCGAGCGGGAGCAGTACTTC,CASSLGRAEREQYF
TRBJ2-7,TRBV7-9,-,17,-,TGTGCCAGCAGCTTTCATGGGGTGGGGACAATTACCTACGAGCAGTACTTC,CASSFHGVGTITYEQYF
TRBJ1-1,TRBV20-1,-,13,few,TGCAGTGCGTTGAACAGGGACCGGACTGAAGCTTTCTTT,CSALNRDRTEAFF
TRBJ1-6,TRBV30,TRBD1,19,-,TGTGCCTGGAGTGCCTTGAGACAGGGGCCGAGCTCCTATAATTCACCCCTCCACTTT,CAWSALRQGPSSYNSPLHF
TRBJ2-7,TRBV28,TRBD1,15,many,TGTGCCAGCAGTCCCCAACCTCGACAGGGTCAGGAGCAGTACTTC,CASSPQPRQGQEQYF
TRBJ2-3,TRBV2,-,12,many,TGTGCCAGCAGTGAACGTGCAGATACGCAGTATTTT,CASSERADTQYF
TRBJ2-1,TRBV7-9,TRBD2,15,-,TGTGCCAGCAGCCCGACTAGCGGGAGGGTCAATGAGCAGTTCTTC,CASSPTSGRVNEQFF
TRBJ1-5,TRBV19,TRBD1,17,few,TGTGCCAGTAGTATTATTGGGACAGGGCCCTTCGGGCAGCCCCAGCATTTT,CASSIIGTGPFGQPQHF
TRBJ2-1,TRBV7-2,-,16,-,TGTGCCAGCAGCTTAGCGATTCATCGGGCCTACAATGAGCAGTTCTTC,CASSLAIHRAYNEQFF
TRBJ1-3,TRBV4-2,-,17,-,TGTGCCAGCAGCCAAGATTCCCGCGGAACCTCTGGAAACACCATATATTTT,CASSQDSRGTSGNTIYF
TRBJ1-1,TRBV24-1,-,15,few,TGTGCCACCAGTGATCCCGGAGAGGACGGCACTGAAGCTTTCTTT,CATSDPGEDGTEAFF
TRBJ1-3,TRBV4-1,TRBD1,18,-,TGCGCCAGCAGCCAAGGCCCCGGGGACAGGGGGTTTGGAAACACCATATATTTT,CASSQGPGDRGFGNTIYF
TRBJ1-4,TRBV18,-,16,many,TGTGCCAGCTCAATCGGCCTCCTAGAGGCTAATGAAAAACTGTTTTTT,CASSIGLLEANEKLFF
TRBJ2-3,TRBV6-1,TRBD1,16,many,TGTGCCAGCAGTGAAACACCGGGACAGGGGTCAGATACGCAGTATTTT,CASSETPGQGSDTQYF
TRBJ1-2,TRBV6-6,-,15,few,TGTGCCAGCAGTTACTCGGGGCAGGGACATCGAGGCTACACCTTC,CASSYSGQGHRGYTF
TRBJ2-7,TRBV18,-,16,many,TGTGCCAGCTCACTCACCCTAAACGCAAGGGCAGGCGAGCAGTACTTC,CASSLTLNARAGEQYF
TRBJ2-5,TRBV6-1,-,14,many,TGTGCCAGCAGTAAGGACCCTGTCGGAGAGACCCAGTACTTC,CASSKDPVGETQYF
TRBJ2-1,TRBV20-1,-,13,many,TGCAGTGCTAGGGCGACAGTTAAAAATGAGCAGTTCTTC,CSARATVKNEQFF
TRBJ2-1,TRBV3-1,-,16,many,TGTGCCAGCAGCCAAGTTACGGGGCAGCTTGGGAATGAGCAGTTCTTC,CASSQVTGQLGNEQFF
TRBJ2-7,TRBV28,-,17,-,TGTGCCAGCAGTTTTTACTTTGGACTATCAACTTACTACGGGCAGTACTTC,CASSFYFGLSTYYGQYF
TRBJ1-6,TRBV12-3/TRBV12-4,TRBD1,16,-,TGTGCCAGCAGTTTGTCAGGGGGCCTCTATAATTCACCCCTCCACTTT,CASSLSGGLYNSPLHF
TRBJ1-2,TRBV24-1,-,12,few,TGTGCCACCAGTGATTATGGGGATGGCTACACCTTC,CATSDYGDGYTF
TRBJ2-1,TRBV9,TRBD1,15,many,TGTGCCAGCAGCTCTCAGGGACAGGGGGTTTGGGAGCAGTTCTTC,CASSSQGQGVWEQFF
TRBJ2-1,TRBV7-3,-,14,-,TGTGCCAGCAGCTTAACGGGACACTACAATGAGCAGTTCTTC,CASSLTGHYNEQFF
TRBJ1-2,TRBV5-1,-,13,-,TGCGCCAGCAGCTTGGCCGGACCGCATGGCTACACCTTC,CASSLAGPHGYTF
TRBJ1-1,TRBV6-1,TRBD1,13,-,TGTGCCAGCAGTCCCAACAGGGGCGCTGAAGCTTTCTTT,CASSPNRGAEAFF
TRBJ2-3,TRBV14,-,14,few,TGTGCCAGCAGCTCCATGACTAGCACAGATACGCAGTATTTT,CASSSMTSTDTQYF
TRBJ1-2,TRBV20-1,TRBD1,15,many,TGCAGTGCTCCCCCCGGGACAGGGGCGGACTATGGCTACACCTTC,CSAPPGTGADYGYTF
TRBJ2-2,TRBV6-2/TRBV6-3,TRBD2,18,many,TGTGCCAGCAGTTACTCTTCACTAGCGGGAGGAGGGACCGGGGAGCTGTTTTTT,CASSYSSLAGGGTGELFF
TRBJ1-5,TRBV28,-,11,many,TGTGCCAGCAGTTTTCGCCGATCCCAGCATTTT,CASSFRRSQHF
TRBJ2-1,TRBV25-1,-,15,few,TGTGCCAGCAGTGTAACACGGGCCTTTTACAATGAGCAGTTCTTC,CASSVTRAFYNEQFF
TRBJ1-3,TRBV9,-,15,-,TGTGCCAGCAGCGCCAGGGAGGGGACAGGAAACACCATATATTTT,CASSAREGTGNTIYF
TRBJ2-7,TRBV3-1,-,14,many,TGTGCCAGCAGCCGTCCTTCCTCGGATCACGAGCAGTACTTC,CASSRPSSDHEQYF
TRBJ1-1,TRBV15,-,14,many,TGTGCCACCAGCAGATCCGGGACGCTCACTGAAGCTTTCTTT,CATSRSGTLTEAFF
TRBJ2-3,TRBV3-2,-,18,many,TGTGCCAGCAGCCCGGAGGCGGGAGTTTTAAATTGGACAGATACGCAGTATTTT,CASSPEAGVLNWTDTQYF
TRBJ2-7,TRBV30,TRBD2,15,many,TGTGCCTGGAGTGTGTCTAGCGGAGGAGCCTACGAGCAGTACTTC,CAWSVSSGGAYEQYF
TRBJ1-2,TRBV12-3/TRBV12-4,TRBD1,13,-,TGTGCCAGCAGTCCCGGGACAGTGAATGGCTACACCTTC,CASSPGTVNGYTF